This T cell receptor (beta chain) appears in the sequencing data of a study of T cell changes during pregnancy in multiple sclerosis. V shed 1 base, J shed 10 bases, and the junction held 9 bases outside the gene matches. This CDR3 is built from 14 residues. Per germline, CDR1 MNHNS and CDR2 SASEGT. Sequencing used immunoSEQ multiplex PCR; TCRdb keeps in-frame clones, though not all of them. The sample has under 95,000 clones; 85% to 95% are singletons. The chain is built from TRBV6-1 and TRBJ1-1; the match to TRBD1 covers 7 bases. The sequence derives from a female donor in good health, enrolled as a control in a pregnancy study. The sequenced sample was peripheral blood, obtained in the second trimester of pregnancy. The CDR3 DNA follows: TGTGCCAGCAGTGAAGGCCACAGGGGCCAGAGAGCTTTCTTT. It translates to CASSEGHRGQRAFF.